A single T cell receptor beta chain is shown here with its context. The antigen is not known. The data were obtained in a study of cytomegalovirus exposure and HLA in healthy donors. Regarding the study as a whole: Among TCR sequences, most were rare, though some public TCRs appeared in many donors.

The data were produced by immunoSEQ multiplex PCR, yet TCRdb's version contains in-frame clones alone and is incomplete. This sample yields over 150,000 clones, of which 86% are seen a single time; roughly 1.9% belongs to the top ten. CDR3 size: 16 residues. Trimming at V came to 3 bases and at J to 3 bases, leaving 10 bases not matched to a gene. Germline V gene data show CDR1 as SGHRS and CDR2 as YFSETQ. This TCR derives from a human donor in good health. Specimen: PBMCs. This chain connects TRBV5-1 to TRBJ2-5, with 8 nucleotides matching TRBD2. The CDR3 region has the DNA TGCGCCAGCAGCTCCCGTCCGGCGGGAGGAGAAGAGACCCAGTACTTC. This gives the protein CASSSRPAGGEETQYF.